This TCR beta chain comes out of a study of blood T cell repertoires in COVID-19. At the level of the study: Whether acute or convalescent, the COVID-19 samples came from the United States, Italy and Spain. T cells, B-cell-depleted T cells, or PBMCs supplied cDNA or gDNA.

Source study methods: Counts of nucleated cells, estimated from reference gene primer amplification, were obtained. TCRdb's table, derived via immunoSEQ multiplex PCR, lists solely in-frame clones and lacks some. V and J calls and clone size are as listed in that table; D and trimming were resolved from the DNA. The sample carries about 250,000 clones, around 85% recorded once. V was clipped by 5 bases and J by 2 bases, with 13 bases between them. This CDR3 is 15 amino acids long. Germline V gives CDR1 LNHDA, CDR2 SQIVND (reference sequence). V gene TRBV19 combines with J gene TRBJ1-5; D gene unclear. This sequence originates from a woman aged 40 to 50 with active or convalescent COVID-19. What was sequenced was peripheral blood. CDR3 in amino acids: CASSWSLDGNQPQHF. The CDR3 nucleotides are TGTGCCAGTAGTTGGAGCTTGGATGGCAATCAGCCCCAGCATTTT. Full variable domain (missing parts from reference TRBV19 and TRBJ1-5): DGGITQSPKYLFRKEGQNVTLSCEQNLNHDAMYWYRQDPGQGLRLIYYSQIVNDFQKGDIAEGYSVSREKKESFPLTVTSAQKNPTAFYLCASSWSLDGNQPQHFGDGTRLSIL.